These T cell receptor beta chains were read from a single sample in a study of shared T cell receptors in the human thymus. The protocol was immunoSEQ multiplex PCR, while the TCRdb copy is restricted to in-frame clones and leaves out a portion. There are a few hundred thousand clones in the sample; roughly 94% occur only once, and roughly 0.02% lies in the top ten. Material: thymocytes. These receptors were obtained from a human donor. CDR3s include the opening cysteine and the closing phenylalanine or tryptophan.

J	V	CDR3
TRBJ2-3	TRBV5-1	CASSLEPTDTQYF
TRBJ2-1	TRBV28	CASILAGNNEQFF
TRBJ2-6	TRBV4-1	CASSQAGDRGRSGANVLTF
TRBJ1-3	TRBV5-1	CASSLTGTGVLSSGNTIYF
TRBJ1-3	TRBV28	CASSFPRIAGNTIYF
TRBJ1-5	TRBV4-3	CASSQWDRDGNQPQHF
TRBJ2-7	TRBV7-2	CASSLGERYEQYF
TRBJ2-3	TRBV5-4	CASSWRSDTDTQYF
TRBJ2-3	TRBV27	CEAQGPDTQYF
TRBJ2-2	TRBV6-1	CASSLRPGISGELFF
TRBJ2-3	TRBV5-6	CASSLTTDTQYF
TRBJ2-1	TRBV7-3	CASSWGSSYNEQFF
TRBJ2-7	TRBV7-2	CASSLESSGEGISGEQYF
TRBJ2-2	TRBV7-9	CASSRPGQSSTGELFF
TRBJ2-1	TRBV9	CASSPGTPNTLPRHEQFF
TRBJ1-2	TRBV18	CATPAWGYGYTF
TRBJ1-3	TRBV6-1	CASSEQGTGRF
TRBJ1-1	TRBV28	CASSTILPEPSQGMLRVNTEAFF
TRBJ2-4	TRBV4-1	CASSQSLFRASGRGVAKNIQYF
TRBJ2-6	TRBV6-1	CASSEEVSLRAGANVLTF
TRBJ2-5	TRBV14	CASSRRTGEETQYF
TRBJ2-1	TRBV11-3	CASSGQGRAGYNEQFF
TRBJ2-1	TRBV10-3	CAITDRGGPSGYNEQFF
TRBJ2-3	TRBV2	CARRLESTDTQYF
TRBJ1-5	TRBV28	CASSFTGGIHQPQHF
TRBJ2-7	TRBV27	CASSPHPGGAEQYF
TRBJ1-4	TRBV11-2	CASSQEPTDRGEKLFF
TRBJ2-5	TRBV6-1	CASRDRSGLQETQYF
TRBJ1-5	TRBV30	CAWSNSYSNQPQHF
TRBJ2-7	TRBV27	CASRGTESSYEQYF
TRBJ2-7	TRBV2	CASSEVGLAGQSYEQYF
TRBJ1-5	TRBV27	CASSSSEGGTEAGAGSNQPQHF
TRBJ2-7	TRBV6-5	CASSWGHNYEQYF
TRBJ2-5	TRBV5-1	CASSLVVRGHQETQYF
TRBJ2-3	TRBV15	CATSLPFSLAADTQYF
TRBJ2-7	TRBV28	CASSLWSPVGGSYEQYF
TRBJ2-3	TRBV7-2	CASSLGSGSSSGTDTQYF
TRBJ2-1	TRBV19	CASSKAGLAGGPTRNEQFF
TRBJ2-3	TRBV28	CASSIGGDTDTQYF
TRBJ2-7	TRBV5-4	CASSAGTSGSYEQYF
TRBJ2-7	TRBV29-1	CSVEDRRTSGRWEQYF